The 26 T cell receptor beta chains listed next were all sequenced from one sample in a study of cytomegalovirus exposure and HLA in healthy donors. Primers: 60 Vbeta forward and 13 Jbeta reverse. Sequencing used immunoSEQ multiplex PCR; TCRdb keeps in-frame clones, though not all of them. The table has tens of thousands of clones, around 69% seen once. The source material was PBMCs. The receptor source for this set is a woman in her twenties or thirties in good health and CMV-seropositive.

V gene TRBV5-1 combines with J gene TRBJ2-3; D possibly corresponds to TRBD2 (6 bases). The CDR3 contains 15 residues. Germline V lookup: CDR1 SGHRS, CDR2 YFSETQ. V dropped 2 bases and J dropped 3 bases, with 13 bases sitting between them. CDR3 loop: CASSLGGSLTDTQYF. The CDR3 DNA reads TGCGCCAGCAGCTTAGGAGGGAGTTTAACAGATACGCAGTATTTT.

The chain recombines TRBV28 with TRBJ2-5; TRBD2 matches at 14 bases. V trimming: 6 bases; J trimming: 5 bases; junction bases outside the gene matches: 8. The length of the CDR3 is 16 residues. Germline V CDR1 and CDR2: MDHEN, SYDVKM. This chain's CDR3 is CASRGLAGGQWETQYF. The CDR3 DNA reads as TGTGCCAGCAGAGGACTAGCGGGAGGTCAGTGGGAGACCCAGTACTTC.

CDR3 protein: CASSPEAGTVGNTIYF. In DNA, the CDR3 is TGCGCCAGCAGCCCGGAGGCCGGGACAGTCGGAAACACCATATATTTT. The chain has TRBV5-1 and TRBJ1-3, with 7 nucleotides matching TRBD1. This CDR3 comprises 16 residues. CDR1 and CDR2 (germline): SGHRS, YFSETQ. The junction had 11 bases not matched to a gene; V was cut back by 4 bases and J by 4 bases.

CDR3: CASSPHTGGVYTQYF. CDR3 coding DNA: TGTGCCAGCAGCCCCCATACAGGGGGCGTATATACGCAGTATTTT. The chain is built from TRBV5-6 and TRBJ2-3, with 9 bases lining up with TRBD1. J lost 7 bases, V lost 4 bases, and 10 bases had no gene match. This CDR3 region has 15 residues. The germline gives CDR1 SGHDT, CDR2 YYEEEE.

The V and J genes are TRBV19 and TRBJ1-1, with TRBD1 as a possible D gene (5 bases). The CDR3 extends over 15 amino acids. Germline V lookup: CDR1 LNHDA, CDR2 SQIVND (reference sequence). The V end was cut by 3 bases, the J end by 5 bases, with 16 bases between. The DNA of the CDR3 is TGTGCCAGTAGTATTTCGGGGACGGGGGGGACTGAAGCTTTCTTT. Its protein product is CASSISGTGGTEAFF.

The chain joins TRBV11-2 to TRBJ1-2; TRBD1 matches at 7 bases. Germline-derived CDR1 and CDR2 are SGHAT and FQNNGV. CDR3 length: 16 residues. V was pared by 10 bases and J by 5 bases, with 19 bases of the junction left unmatched. This CDR3 is CATTSGTSGGLYGYTF. In nucleotides, the CDR3 is TGTGCCACCACGTCTGGCACCTCAGGGGGGCTATATGGCTACACCTTC.

This clone was seen a single time. CDR3 protein: CASSQSTGGPYEQYF. Written as DNA, the CDR3 is TGTGCCAGCAGCCAGTCGACAGGGGGGCCCTACGAGCAGTACTTC. The chain is built from TRBV4-2 and TRBJ2-7, with TRBD1 matching 9 bases. The germline V gene has CDR1 LGHNA and CDR2 YNFKEQ. The junction had 5 bases not matched to a gene; V was cut back by 3 bases and J by 2 bases. This CDR3 is built from 15 residues.

The chain has TRBV2 and TRBJ1-2, with D possibly matching TRBD1 (5 bases). The germline V and J ends were trimmed by 4 bases and 1 base, with 13 bases remaining between them. This CDR3 region has 15 residues. The germline CDR1 and CDR2 sequences are SNHLY and FYNNEI. The CDR3 loop is CASSAGGEVNYGYTF. CDR3 bases: TGTGCCAGCAGTGCGGGAGGGGAGGTTAACTATGGCTACACCTTC.

The J gene is TRBJ2-7, the V gene TRBV30; weak D call: TRBD1 (5 bases). The length of the CDR3 is 13 residues. Trimming took 1 base from V and 5 from J, leaving 12 bases between them. From germline, CDR1 is GTSNPN and CDR2 SVGIG (reference sequence). The CDR3 DNA follows: TGTGCCTGGAGTGAACAGGCTATCCACGAGCAGTACTTC. This gives the protein CAWSEQAIHEQYF.

This sequence joins TRBV28 and TRBJ2-1; possibly TRBD2 for D (5 bases). The germline CDR1 and CDR2 sequences are MDHEN and SYDVKM. Trimming left V 7 bases short and J 4 bases short, with 11 bases between. This CDR3 comprises 13 residues. The CDR3 here is CASMDLNYNEQFF. The CDR3 bases are TGTGCCAGCATGGACTTAAATTACAATGAGCAGTTCTTC.

V and J are TRBV27 and TRBJ2-7; 10 nucleotides agree with TRBD1. CDR3 length: 14 residues. V was pared by 0 bases and J by 6 bases, with 2 bases of the junction left unmatched. Germline lookup yields CDR1 MNHEY and CDR2 SMNVEV (reference sequence). CDR3 nucleotides: TGTGCCAGCAGTTTATCTCGGACAGGGGGCGAGCAGTACTTC. Its translation is CASSLSRTGGEQYF.

This clone was seen only once. The chain recombines TRBV11-2 with TRBJ1-6, with unresolved D. Trimming removed 1 base at V and 13 bases at J, with 8 bases between. The CDR3 runs 12 residues. Germline V CDR1 and CDR2: SGHAT, FQNNGV. CDR3 nucleotides: TGTGCCAGCAGCTTAGGTCTCCCCCCCCTCCACTTT. This sequence encodes CASSLGLPPLHF.

V and J are TRBV13 and TRBJ2-2; TRBD2 agrees at 14 bases. The CDR3 is 18 amino acids. V was clipped by 5 bases and J by 4 bases; unmatched bases: 9. CDR1 and CDR2 (germline): PRHDT, FYEKMQ (reference sequence). CDR3 amino acids: CASSQKTSGGASTGELFF. CDR3 bases: TGTGCCAGCAGCCAAAAGACTAGCGGGGGGGCCAGCACCGGGGAGCTGTTTTTT.

The V gene is TRBV19, the J gene TRBJ2-7, with 7 nucleotides matching TRBD1. Losses at the gene ends were 5 bases for V and 6 bases for J; bases not matched to a gene: 13. The germline V gene has CDR1 LNHDA and CDR2 SQIVND (reference sequence). The CDR3 loop spans 15 amino acids. The CDR3 DNA follows: TGTGCCAGTAGTTTGGACAGGCTGGGCCGGGGCGAGCAGTACTTC. Translated: CASSLDRLGRGEQYF.

V and J are TRBV5-1 and TRBJ1-2; TRBD1 aligns across 10 bases. After removal of 2 bases from V and 3 bases from J, the junction contained 4 bases not matched to a gene. This CDR3 is built from 15 residues. Germline assignment: CDR1 SGHRS and CDR2 YFSETQ. In nucleotides, the CDR3 is TGCGCCAGCAGCTTTGGACAGGGGGTTGACTATGGCTACACCTTC. Its translation: CASSFGQGVDYGYTF.

The chain couples TRBV19 to TRBJ1-1; tentatively, D is TRBD1 (5 bases). The length of the CDR3 is 15 residues. Trimming removed 3 bases at V and 4 bases at J, with 15 bases between. Germline CDR1 and CDR2: LNHDA and SQIVND (reference sequence). The CDR3 sequence: CASSIISGGGTEAFF. CDR3 coding DNA: TGTGCCAGTAGTATCATCTCCGGGGGGGGCACTGAAGCTTTCTTT.

This chain links TRBV7-2 with TRBJ1-6, with D unresolved. The V end lost 1 base, the J end lost 10 bases, and 8 bases lay between the germline ends. The germline V gene encodes CDR1 SGHTA and CDR2 FQGNSA. The CDR3 has 13 residues. The CDR3 is CASSLGRGSPLHF. In DNA form, the CDR3 reads TGTGCCAGCAGCTTAGGTCGCGGATCACCCCTCCACTTT. Full variable domain (remainder filled in from reference TRBV7-2 and TRBJ1-6): GAGVSQSPSNKVTEKGKDVELRCDPISGHTALYWYRQSLGQGLEFLIYFQGNSAPDKSGLPSDRFSAERTGGSVSTLTIQRTQQEDSAVYLCASSLGRGSPLHFGNGTRLTVT.

The V call is TRBV6-1, the J call TRBJ2-4; possible D gene TRBD2, 5 bases. V shed 4 bases and J shed 11 bases, with 15 bases lying between them. From germline, CDR1 is MNHNS and CDR2 SASEGT. The CDR3 is 13 amino acids. The CDR3 reads CASSGTPSVFQYF. For the CDR3, the DNA is TGTGCCAGCAGTGGGACTCCCTCTGTATTTCAGTACTTC.

The chain recombines TRBV7-8 with TRBJ1-2; no definite D call. CDR3 length: 13 amino acids. V lost 4 bases and J lost 1, with 7 bases in between. Germline V CDR1 and CDR2: SGHVS, FQNEAQ. The CDR3 nucleotides are TGTGCCAGCAGCTACAGTGATAACTATGGCTACACCTTC. This translates into CASSYSDNYGYTF.

The V and J genes are TRBV5-1 and TRBJ2-7; TRBD1 matches 10 bases. V dropped 5 bases and J dropped 0; count of bases not matched to a gene: 5. The CDR3 is made up of 15 amino acids. CDR1 is SGHRS and CDR2 is YFSETQ in the germline V gene. The CDR3 DNA is TGCGCCAGCAGGGGGGGACAGGGGATCTCCTACGAGCAGTACTTC. Its translation is CASRGGQGISYEQYF.

The V call is TRBV6-1, the J call TRBJ1-6, with D possibly matching TRBD1 (5 bases). The CDR3 totals 15 residues. Looked up from germline, CDR1 is MNHNS and CDR2 is SASEGT. The V gene lost 3 bases and the J gene lost 1 base, with 7 bases spanning the gap. Here the CDR3 reads CASSDRVSYNSPLHF. DNA of the CDR3: TGTGCCAGCAGTGACAGGGTATCCTATAATTCACCCCTCCACTTT.

The chain links TRBV28 to TRBJ2-7, with a possible D match to TRBD1 (6 bases). CDR3 length: 13 residues. CDR1 MDHEN and CDR2 SYDVKM come from the germline V gene. V lost 4 bases and J lost 6, with 13 bases in between. CDR3: CASSSPGTLEQYF. CDR3 nucleotides: TGTGCCAGCAGTTCGCCCGGGACACTCGAGCAGTACTTC.

The chain is built from TRBV25-1 and TRBJ2-5; 11 nucleotides align to TRBD2. Germline CDR1 MGHDK, CDR2 SYGVNS. The CDR3 runs 15 residues. Losses at the gene ends were 5 bases for V and 3 bases for J; bases not matched to a gene: 5. CDR3 DNA: TGTGCCAGCAGTATAGCGGGAGGGGGAAAAGAGACCCAGTACTTC. Translation gives CASSIAGGGKETQYF.

As DNA, the CDR3 is TGTGCCAGCAGCGTCCAGGGGGAGAACTACAATGAGCAGTTCTTC. This sequence encodes CASSVQGENYNEQFF. The chain joins TRBV9 to TRBJ2-1, with 7 bases aligning to TRBD1. This CDR3 comprises 15 residues. Per germline, CDR1 SGDLS and CDR2 YYNGEE. V dropped 2 bases and J dropped 3; count of bases not matched to a gene: 5.

This chain joins TRBV4-2 and TRBJ2-3; 9 bases align to TRBD2. The germline gives CDR1 LGHNA, CDR2 YNFKEQ. This CDR3 contains 16 residues. Unmatched junction bases numbered 11, after V lost 5 bases and J lost 5 bases. CDR3 bases: TGTGCCAGCAGCGCGGGGGCGGGAGGGCCTAGAGATACGCAGTATTTT. Translated, it gives CASSAGAGGPRDTQYF.

The J gene is TRBJ1-1, the V gene TRBV5-1, with D unresolved. Trimming stripped 3 bases from V and 0 bases from J, with 12 bases between. The germline V gene has CDR1 SGHRS and CDR2 YFSETQ. There are 15 residues in the CDR3. The CDR3 sequence: CASSYYPGMNTEAFF. The CDR3 nucleotides read TGCGCCAGCAGCTATTATCCAGGCATGAACACTGAAGCTTTCTTT.